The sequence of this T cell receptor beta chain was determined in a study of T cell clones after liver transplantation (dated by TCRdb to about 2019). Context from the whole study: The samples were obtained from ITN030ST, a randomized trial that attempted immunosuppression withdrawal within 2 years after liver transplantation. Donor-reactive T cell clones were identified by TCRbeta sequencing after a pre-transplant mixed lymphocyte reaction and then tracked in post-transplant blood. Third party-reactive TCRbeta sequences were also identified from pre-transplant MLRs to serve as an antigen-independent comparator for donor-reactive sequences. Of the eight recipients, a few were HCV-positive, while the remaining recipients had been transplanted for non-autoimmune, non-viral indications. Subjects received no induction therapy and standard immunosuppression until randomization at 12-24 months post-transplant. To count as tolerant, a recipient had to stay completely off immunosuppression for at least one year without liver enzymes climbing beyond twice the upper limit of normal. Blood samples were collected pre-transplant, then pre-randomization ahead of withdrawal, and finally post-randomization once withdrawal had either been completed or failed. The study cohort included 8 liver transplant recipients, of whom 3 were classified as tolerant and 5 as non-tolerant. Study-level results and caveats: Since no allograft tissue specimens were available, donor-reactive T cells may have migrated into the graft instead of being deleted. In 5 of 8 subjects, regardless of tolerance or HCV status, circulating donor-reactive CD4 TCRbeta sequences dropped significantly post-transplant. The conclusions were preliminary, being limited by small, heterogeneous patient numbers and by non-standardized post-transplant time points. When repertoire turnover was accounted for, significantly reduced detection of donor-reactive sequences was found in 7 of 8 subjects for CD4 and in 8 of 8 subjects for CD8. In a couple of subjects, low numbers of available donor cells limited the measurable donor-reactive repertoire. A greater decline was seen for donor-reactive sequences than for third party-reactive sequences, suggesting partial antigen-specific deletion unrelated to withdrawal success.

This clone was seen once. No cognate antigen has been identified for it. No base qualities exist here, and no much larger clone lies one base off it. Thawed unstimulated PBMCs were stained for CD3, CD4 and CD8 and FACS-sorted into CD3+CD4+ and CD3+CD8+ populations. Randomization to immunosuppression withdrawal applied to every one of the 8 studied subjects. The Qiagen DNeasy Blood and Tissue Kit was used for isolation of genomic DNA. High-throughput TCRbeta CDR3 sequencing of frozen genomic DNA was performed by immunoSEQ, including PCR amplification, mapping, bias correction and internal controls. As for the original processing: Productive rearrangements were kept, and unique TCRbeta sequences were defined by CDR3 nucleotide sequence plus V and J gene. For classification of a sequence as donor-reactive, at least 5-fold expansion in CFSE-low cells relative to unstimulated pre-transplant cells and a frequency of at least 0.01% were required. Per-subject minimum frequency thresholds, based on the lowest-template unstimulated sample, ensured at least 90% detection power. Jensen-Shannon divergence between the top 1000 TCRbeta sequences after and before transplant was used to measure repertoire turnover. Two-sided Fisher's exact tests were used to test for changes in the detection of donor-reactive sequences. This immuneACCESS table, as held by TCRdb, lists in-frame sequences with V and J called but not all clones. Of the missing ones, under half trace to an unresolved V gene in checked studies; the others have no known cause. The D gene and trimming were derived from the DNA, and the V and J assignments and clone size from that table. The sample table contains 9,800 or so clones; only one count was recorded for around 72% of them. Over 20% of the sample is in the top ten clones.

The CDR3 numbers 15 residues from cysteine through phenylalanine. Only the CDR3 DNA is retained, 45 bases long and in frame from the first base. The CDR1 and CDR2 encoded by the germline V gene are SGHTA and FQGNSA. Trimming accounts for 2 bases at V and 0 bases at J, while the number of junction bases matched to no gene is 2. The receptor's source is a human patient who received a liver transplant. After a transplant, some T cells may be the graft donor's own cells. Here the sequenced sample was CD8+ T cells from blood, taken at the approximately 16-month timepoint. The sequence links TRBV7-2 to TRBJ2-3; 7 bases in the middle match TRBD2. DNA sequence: TGTGCCAGCAGCTTACTAGCGGCTAGCACAGATACGCAGTATTTT. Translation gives CASSLLAASTDTQYF.